One sample yielded the 15 T cell receptor beta chains listed below, sequenced in a study of cytomegalovirus exposure and HLA in healthy donors. 60 Vbeta and 13 Jbeta primers were used in PCR. Sequencing was performed with immunoSEQ multiplex PCR; in TCRdb, only in-frame clones are kept and a portion is missing. The table shows under 85,000 clones, with roughly 80% occurring only once. The sequencing input was PBMCs. These receptors all come from a woman between 40 and 50 years old in good health and CMV-seropositive.

This clone was detected once. The chain couples TRBV4-1 to TRBJ2-5; 7 nucleotides agree with TRBD1. V shed 1 base, J shed 3 bases, and the junction held 5 bases outside the gene matches. The CDR3 has 15 amino acids. Germline values: CDR1 MGHRA, CDR2 YSYEKL. This CDR3 reads CASSQGGQSKETQYF. DNA of the CDR3: TGCGCCAGCAGCCAAGGGGGACAGTCCAAAGAGACCCAGTACTTC.

The chain couples TRBV7-8 to TRBJ1-1, with D perhaps TRBD1 (5 bases). Between the trimmed V and J ends, which lost 3 bases and 5 bases, there was a span of 7 bases. Per germline, CDR1 SGHVS and CDR2 FQNEAQ. CDR3 length: 12 residues. The CDR3 protein is CASSFPGTEAFF. The DNA of the CDR3 is TGTGCCAGCAGCTTCCCAGGGACTGAAGCTTTCTTT.

This chain uses TRBV6-5 with TRBJ1-2; D is undetermined. The CDR3 is 13 residues long. Germline CDR1 reads MNHEY; CDR2 reads SVGAGI. Trimming removed 4 bases at V and 2 bases at J, with 8 bases between. CDR3 sequence: CASSFESNYGYTF. For the CDR3, the DNA is TGTGCCAGCAGTTTCGAGTCGAACTATGGCTACACCTTC.

The V call is TRBV28, the J call TRBJ2-7, with D possibly being TRBD1 (6 bases). V was cut by 6 bases and J by 2 bases, with 14 bases left in between. The CDR3 is made up of 14 amino acids. The V gene's germline CDR1 is MDHEN and CDR2 SYDVKM. CDR3 DNA sequence: TGTGCCAGCAGCTCCCGACAGGACGCCTACGAGCAGTACTTC. Amino acids: CASSSRQDAYEQYF.

The rearrangement joins TRBV2 to TRBJ1-5; D remains ambiguous. In germline, CDR1 is SNHLY, CDR2 FYNNEI. The length of the CDR3 is 14 residues. V lost 7 bases and J 1 base, leaving 11 bases between the germline ends. CDR3: CASKDFNSNQPQHF. CDR3 sequence (DNA): TGTGCCAGCAAAGACTTCAACAGCAATCAGCCCCAGCATTTT.

J is TRBJ2-5 and V is TRBV6-5, with D perhaps matching TRBD2 (6 bases). The germline V and J ends were trimmed by 6 bases and 1 base, with 15 bases remaining between them. CDR3 length: 15 residues. Germline V gene data show CDR1 as MNHEY and CDR2 as SVGAGI. Here the CDR3 reads CASRDYLVGQETQYF. The CDR3 DNA reads TGTGCCAGCAGGGACTATCTGGTCGGCCAAGAGACCCAGTACTTC.

This clone was detected a few times. J is TRBJ2-1 and V is TRBV5-1; TRBD1 is a possible D gene (5 bases). Trimming took 4 bases from V and 8 from J, leaving 25 bases between them. This CDR3 has 17 residues. Germline V CDR1 and CDR2: SGHRS, YFSETQ. CDR3 sequence reads: CASSQTPIRQGADEQFF. Written as DNA, the CDR3 is TGCGCCAGCAGCCAAACCCCCATTCGGCAGGGTGCAGATGAGCAGTTCTTC.

Only a few counts were recorded for this clone. The rearrangement joins TRBV6-1 to TRBJ2-7; D is perhaps TRBD1 (6 bases). The CDR3 has 12 amino acids. V shed 8 bases and J shed 2 bases, with 10 bases lying between them. CDR1 is MNHNS, CDR2 SASEGT, per germline. The CDR3 coding sequence is TGTGCCAGCCGGGACAAAACCTACGAGCAGTACTTC. Its translation is CASRDKTYEQYF.

This chain uses TRBV6-1 with TRBJ1-4; perhaps TRBD1 as D (6 bases). The CDR3 contains 14 residues. Trimming stripped 6 bases from V and 3 bases from J, with 11 bases between. Germline-derived CDR1 and CDR2 are MNHNS and SASEGT. The CDR3 here is CASSTGLPNEKLFF. The CDR3 bases are TGTGCCAGCAGCACAGGGTTGCCTAATGAAAAACTGTTTTTT.

The V call is TRBV30, the J call TRBJ1-1; D gene ambiguous. This CDR3 is 16 amino acids long. V dropped 0 bases and J dropped 0 bases, with 14 bases sitting between them. Germline V gene sequence: CDR1 GTSNPN, CDR2 SVGIG (reference sequence). The CDR3 sequence is CAWSVTRSDMNTEAFF. The CDR3 DNA reads TGTGCCTGGAGTGTAACACGCTCAGACATGAACACTGAAGCTTTCTTT.

The rearrangement links TRBV28 to TRBJ1-2, with D possibly matching TRBD1 (6 bases). V dropped 6 bases and J dropped 4 bases, with 18 bases sitting between them. Germline CDR1 MDHEN, CDR2 SYDVKM. This CDR3 contains 15 residues. CDR3 DNA: TGTGCCAGCAGACCACAGGGCATGAGTGGCTATGGCTACACCTTC. Protein sequence: CASRPQGMSGYGYTF.

V usage is TRBV6-5 and J usage is TRBJ2-1; D perhaps matches TRBD1 (5 bases). Germline-derived CDR1 and CDR2 are MNHEY and SVGAGI. There are 13 residues in the CDR3. Trimming pared 5 bases from V and 4 bases from J, leaving 9 bases between. The CDR3 DNA is TGTGCCAGCAGTGCCCAGGGTTACAATGAGCAGTTCTTC. Encoded protein: CASSAQGYNEQFF.

The rearrangement joins TRBV4-1 to TRBJ1-5, with 7 nucleotides matching TRBD1. Germline V gene data show CDR1 as MGHRA and CDR2 as YSYEKL. The CDR3 spans 15 residues. The ends lost 4 bases at V and 0 bases at J; junction bases unmatched: 3. CDR3 in amino acids: CASSLRTGSNQPQHF. The CDR3 DNA is TGCGCCAGCAGCCTTCGGACAGGTAGCAATCAGCCCCAGCATTTT.

The CDR3 is CAWRSSGGIADTQYF. The CDR3, as DNA: TGTGCCTGGAGATCTAGCGGGGGGATTGCAGATACGCAGTATTTT. The gene calls are TRBV30 and TRBJ2-3, with 11 nucleotides matching TRBD2. V was clipped by 3 bases and J by 4 bases; unmatched bases: 6. The CDR3 is 15 residues long. Germline assignment: CDR1 GTSNPN and CDR2 SVGIG (reference sequence).

The chain employs TRBV27 and TRBJ1-4; TRBD1 aligns across 9 bases. CDR1 is MNHEY, CDR2 SMNVEV, per germline (reference sequence). CDR3 length equals 17 residues. The trim removed 5 bases at V and 7 bases at J, leaving 14 bases unmatched. This chain's CDR3 is CASSPGQGRTYGEKLFF. The CDR3 nucleotides are TGTGCCAGCAGTCCGGGACAGGGAAGGACGTATGGTGAAAAACTGTTTTTT.